The 14 T cell receptor beta chains below were found in one sample sequenced in a study of cytomegalovirus exposure and HLA in healthy donors. Repertoires were generated with immunoSEQ multiplex PCR, while TCRdb's copy carries only in-frame clones and drops some. Of 250,000 or so clones in the sample, roughly 84% were seen once. Input material: PBMCs. These receptors were obtained from a man younger than 35 in good health and CMV-seropositive.

The chain recombines TRBV7-6 with TRBJ1-1, with D maybe TRBD1 (5 bases). V dropped 2 bases and J dropped 5 bases, with 9 bases sitting between them. The CDR3 sequence is 13 residues long. Per the germline V gene, CDR1 is SGHVS and CDR2 is FNYEAQ. CDR3 bases: TGTGCCAGCAGCTTAAACGGGGGAACTGAAGCTTTCTTT. As protein: CASSLNGGTEAFF. Drawing the rest from reference TRBV7-6 and TRBJ1-1, the complete variable domain is GAGVSQSPRYKVTKRGQDVALRCDPISGHVSLYWYRQALGQGPEFLTYFNYEAQQDKSGLPNDRFSAERPEGSISTLTIQRTEQRDSAMYRCASSLNGGTEAFFGQGTRLTVV.

This rearrangement joins TRBV6-6 to TRBJ1-4; 7 nucleotides match TRBD1. After removal of 2 bases from V and 9 bases from J, the junction contained 6 bases not matched to a gene. The CDR3 has 14 residues. CDR1 is MNHNY and CDR2 is SVGAGI in the germline V gene (reference sequence). The CDR3 bases are TGTGCCAGCAGTTACACCCGGGACAGCCAAAAACTGTTTTTT. Protein product: CASSYTRDSQKLFF.

The genes are TRBV2 and TRBJ1-4; D is unresolved. CDR3 length: 15 amino acids. V dropped 3 bases and J dropped 4 bases, with 12 bases sitting between them. In germline, CDR1 is SNHLY, CDR2 FYNNEI. The CDR3 nucleotides are TGTGCCAGCAGTGAGGAACGGATCAGTAATGAAAAACTGTTTTTT. It encodes CASSEERISNEKLFF.

The chain is built from TRBV5-6 and TRBJ1-5, with TRBD1 matching 7 bases. Trimming cost V 2 bases and J 5 bases; bases outside gene matches: 13. The CDR3 totals 17 residues. Germline assignment: CDR1 SGHDT and CDR2 YYEEEE. CDR3 region: CASSFGLRTGQDQPQHF. As DNA, the CDR3 is TGTGCCAGCAGCTTTGGCCTCCGGACAGGACAGGATCAGCCCCAGCATTTT.

The chain uses TRBV14 and TRBJ2-1, with D possibly matching TRBD1 (6 bases). Germline CDR1 is SGHDN and CDR2 is FVKESK. The CDR3 sequence is 17 residues long. The V end was cut by 4 bases, the J end by 5 bases, with 21 bases between. The CDR3 spells CASSRTPGQTVNNEQFF. The CDR3, as DNA: TGTGCCAGCAGCCGCACTCCAGGACAGACAGTCAACAATGAGCAGTTCTTC.

Here the CDR3 reads CASSRGTVNTGELFF. The CDR3 DNA reads TGTGCCAGCAGCCGCGGGACGGTGAACACCGGGGAGCTGTTTTTT. The rearrangement joins TRBV7-9 to TRBJ2-2; D is perhaps TRBD2 (6 bases). CDR1 and CDR2 (germline): SEHNR, FQNEAQ (reference sequence). The V gene lost 5 bases and the J gene lost 1 base, with 11 bases spanning the gap. The CDR3 totals 15 residues.

The J gene is TRBJ1-1, the V gene TRBV25-1; unclear D gene. Germline values: CDR1 MGHDK, CDR2 SYGVNS. Trimming removed 2 bases at V and 0 bases at J, with 10 bases between. This CDR3 region has 15 residues. CDR3 DNA: TGTGCCAGCAGTGAAGCTCTCGGTGTGAACACTGAAGCTTTCTTT. Protein: CASSEALGVNTEAFF.

As DNA, the CDR3 is TGTGCCAGCAGCTTACGAGGGAACACTGAAGCTTTCTTT. Amino acids: CASSLRGNTEAFF. V and J are TRBV7-6 and TRBJ1-1, with D hard to call. The CDR3 runs to 13 residues. With 2 bases removed from V and 1 base from J, the gap between germline ends came to 5 bases. Germline CDR1 is SGHVS and CDR2 is FNYEAQ.

The J gene is TRBJ2-3, the V gene TRBV13; 8 nucleotides line up with TRBD1. Germline V gives CDR1 PRHDT, CDR2 FYEKMQ (reference sequence). With V trimmed by 4 bases and J by 4 bases, 10 bases remained unmatched. This CDR3 region has 16 residues. The CDR3 spells CASSSGQGYRADTQYF. CDR3 coding DNA: TGTGCCAGCAGCTCCGGACAGGGTTATAGGGCAGATACGCAGTATTTT.

This clone was picked up one time. The chain links TRBV5-1 to TRBJ1-1, with 7 bases that match TRBD1. The CDR3 contains 16 residues. Per germline, CDR1 SGHRS and CDR2 YFSETQ. Trimming cost V 0 bases and J 1 base; bases outside gene matches: 6. This CDR3 reads CASSLARTGPNTEAFF. CDR3 in DNA: TGCGCCAGCAGCTTGGCCAGGACAGGCCCGAACACTGAAGCTTTCTTT.

This sequence joins TRBV28 and TRBJ2-1; the D is unclear. The V and J ends lost 2 bases and 8 bases respectively, with 7 bases between them. The CDR3 spans 12 residues. Germline CDR1 MDHEN, CDR2 SYDVKM. CDR3 nucleotide sequence: TGTGCCAGCAGTTTAAGGGTCCATGAGCAGTTCTTC. It codes for CASSLRVHEQFF.

The CDR3 DNA reads as TGTGCCAGCAGTTCCCAGGCAGGGAACACCGGGGAGCTGTTTTTT. It is translated as CASSSQAGNTGELFF. The chain couples TRBV27 to TRBJ2-2; no reliable D call. V was trimmed by 4 bases and J by 1 base, leaving 10 bases between them. Germline CDR1 MNHEY, CDR2 SMNVEV (reference sequence). The CDR3 covers 15 residues.

The genes are TRBV6-1 and TRBJ2-7, with D uncertain. Trimming took 4 bases from V and 5 from J, leaving 9 bases between them. The CDR3 totals 12 residues. The V gene's germline CDR1 is MNHNS and CDR2 SASEGT. The DNA for the CDR3 is TGTGCCAGCAGTGCCCTCTGGGACGAGCAGTACTTC. This translates into CASSALWDEQYF.

The chain couples TRBV7-2 to TRBJ1-5; the D is unclear. Germline V CDR1 and CDR2: SGHTA, FQGNSA. The CDR3 has 15 amino acids. Trimming cost V 5 bases and J 0 bases, with 11 bases left between them. In DNA form, the CDR3 reads TGTGCCAGCAGCCAAGGAGGGCGTAGCAATCAGCCCCAGCATTTT. Translating gives CASSQGGRSNQPQHF.